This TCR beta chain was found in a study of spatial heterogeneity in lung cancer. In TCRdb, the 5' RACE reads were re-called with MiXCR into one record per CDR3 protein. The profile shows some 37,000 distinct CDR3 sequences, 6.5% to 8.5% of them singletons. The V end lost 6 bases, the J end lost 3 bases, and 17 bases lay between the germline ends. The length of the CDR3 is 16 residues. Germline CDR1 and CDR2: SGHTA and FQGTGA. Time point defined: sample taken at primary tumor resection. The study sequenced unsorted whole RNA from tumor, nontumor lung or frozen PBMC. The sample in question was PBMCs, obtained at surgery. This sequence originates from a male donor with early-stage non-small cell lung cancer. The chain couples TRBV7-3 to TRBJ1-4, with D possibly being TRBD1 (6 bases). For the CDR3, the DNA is TGTGCCAGCAGACTACTCAGGGGAAAGGCTAATGAAAAACTGTTTTTT. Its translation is CASRLLRGKANEKLFF.